This is a list of T cell receptor beta chains from one sample in a study of PD-1 blockade in classical Hodgkin lymphoma. This table comes from immunoSEQ multiplex PCR, and its TCRdb copy is limited to in-frame clones, with some not included. The data hold 50,000 to 75,000 clones, with around nine tenths observed a single time. The input for sequencing was peripheral blood mononuclear cells (PBMCs), taken before the second cycle of nivolumab. The receptors here all came from a human donor with classical Hodgkin lymphoma. The CDR3 runs from the conserved cysteine through the conserved F or W. D genes are given only for firm matches. Clone size is not always given. Where it is, it says once, few, many or a class for expanded clones.

d_gene | j_gene | abundance | v_gene | CDR3nt | CDR3aa
NA | TRBJ1-4 | NA | TRBV11-2 | TGTGCCAGCAGCTTGGGGACAAGCATTGAAAAACTGTTTTTT | CASSLGTSIEKLFF
TRBD2 | TRBJ2-1 | NA | TRBV27 | TGTGCCAGCAGAAGACTAGCGGGGGATCAGGGGGGTGAGCAGTTCTTC | CASRRLAGDQGGEQFF
NA | TRBJ1-5 | NA | TRBV7-9 | TGTGCCAGCAGCTTGGGCGGTCAGTCGCCCCAGCATTTT | CASSLGGQSPQHF
NA | TRBJ1-6 | NA | TRBV6-5 | TGTGCCAGCAGTTACGAGGGTAGTAATTCACCCCTCCACTTT | CASSYEGSNSPLHF
TRBD1 | TRBJ2-7 | NA | TRBV11-2 | TGTGCCAGCAGTTTGGCCAGGGGGCTCTACGAGCAGTACTTC | CASSLARGLYEQYF
NA | TRBJ1-3 | NA | TRBV9 | TGTGCCAGCAGCCCACGCGATTCGTCAAGGACCAGATCTGGAAACACCATATATTTT | CASSPRDSSRTRSGNTIYF
TRBD1 | TRBJ2-7 | NA | TRBV6-5 | TGTGCCAGCAGTCTGGGACAGAGATACTCCTACGAGCAGTACTTC | CASSLGQRYSYEQYF
NA | TRBJ2-3 | NA | TRBV9 | TGTGCCAGCAGCGTAGCTCCCTGGACTAGCACAGATACGCAGTATTTT | CASSVAPWTSTDTQYF
NA | TRBJ2-7 | NA | TRBV29-1 | TGCAGCGTTGAAGAAGAAACCTACGAGCAGTACTTC | CSVEEETYEQYF
NA | TRBJ1-1 | NA | TRBV7-8 | TGTGCCAGCAGCTTGGGGCAGAACACTGAAGCTTTCTTT | CASSLGQNTEAFF
NA | TRBJ1-5 | NA | TRBV2 | TGTGCCAGCAGTGTCGCCGAAGGGGGAAATCAGCCCCAGCATTTT | CASSVAEGGNQPQHF
NA | TRBJ1-1 | NA | TRBV5-1 | TGCGCCAGCAACGGGGACGGAACCATAGGTGAAGCTTTCTTT | CASNGDGTIGEAFF
NA | TRBJ1-2 | few | TRBV18 | TGTGCCAGCTCACGGTTACAAGAGGTTTATGGCTACACCTTC | CASSRLQEVYGYTF
TRBD1 | TRBJ1-5 | NA | TRBV10-1 | TGCGCCAACAAGGGGGCTTGCAATCAGCCCCAGCATTTT | CANKGACNQPQHF
NA | TRBJ2-3 | NA | TRBV5-1 | TGCGCCAGCAGCTTGGATACCGAGGATACGCAGTATTTT | CASSLDTEDTQYF
TRBD1 | TRBJ1-3 | NA | TRBV6-4 | TGTGCCAGCACGTACCGGGACAGGGGGCTCAGAAACACCATATATTTT | CASTYRDRGLRNTIYF
NA | TRBJ1-5 | NA | TRBV4-2 | TGTGCCAGCAGCCAGCGTGGGGAGAATAGCAATCAGCCCCAGCATTTT | CASSQRGENSNQPQHF
NA | TRBJ1-4 | NA | TRBV5-1 | TGCGCCAGCAGCTTGAGGGGCGGGCACGAAAAACTGTTTTTT | CASSLRGGHEKLFF
NA | TRBJ1-4 | NA | TRBV5-1 | TGCGCCAGCAGCGGGGGCAGGGGTAATGAAAAACTGTTTTTT | CASSGGRGNEKLFF
NA | TRBJ2-3 | NA | TRBV7-6 | TGTGCCAGCAGGGGGCCAAACAGGCTGGATACGCAGTATTTT | CASRGPNRLDTQYF
NA | TRBJ2-2 | NA | TRBV7-8 | TGTGCCAGCAGCTCCTCTCCCACCGGGGAGCTGTTTTTT | CASSSSPTGELFF
TRBD1 | TRBJ2-7 | NA | TRBV11-2 | TGTGCCAGCAGCCAAACAGGGGACCCCTACGAGCAGTACTTC | CASSQTGDPYEQYF
NA | TRBJ1-5 | NA | TRBV19 | TGTGCCAGTAGTATCGTCCGGGCCATCCCCAATCAGCCCCAGCATTTT | CASSIVRAIPNQPQHF
NA | TRBJ1-2 | NA | TRBV5-1 | TGCGCCAGCAGCTCTGGACAGACCAACTATGGCTACACCTTC | CASSSGQTNYGYTF
TRBD1 | TRBJ2-7 | NA | TRBV6-5 | TGTGCCACTTGCTCCGGGACAGGGCTTCGCGAGCAGTACTTC | CATCSGTGLREQYF
NA | TRBJ2-5 | NA | TRBV2 | TGTGCCAGCAGTGAAGCGCTAATGTGGGAGACCCAGTACTTC | CASSEALMWETQYF
TRBD2 | TRBJ2-3 | NA | TRBV6-5 | TGTGCCAGCCAGGGAGCGGGGGGAATTGATACGCAGTATTTT | CASQGAGGIDTQYF
NA | TRBJ2-7 | NA | TRBV11-3 | TGTGCCAGCAGCTTAGCTGGTGACAGGCACTACGAGCAGTACTTC | CASSLAGDRHYEQYF
NA | TRBJ2-5 | NA | TRBV5-1 | TGCGCCAGCAGCTTGCAGGGCGGGGAGACCCAGTACTTC | CASSLQGGETQYF
NA | TRBJ2-3 | NA | TRBV7-2 | TGTGCCAGCAGCTTAGCGCAAGGGGGTTCTAGCACAGATACGCAGTATTTT | CASSLAQGGSSTDTQYF
TRBD1 | TRBJ2-7 | once | TRBV5-1 | TGCGCCAGCAGCTTGGGGGCAGGGGGTTACGAGCAGTACTTC | CASSLGAGGYEQYF
TRBD1 | TRBJ1-4 | NA | TRBV9 | TGTGCCAGCAGCGCCCGACAGGGGGCGGGAGAAAAACTGTTTTTT | CASSARQGAGEKLFF
TRBD1 | TRBJ1-4 | once | TRBV27 | TGTGCCAGCAGTTCAGTCTGGACAGGGGATCGGGAAAAACTGTTTTTT | CASSSVWTGDREKLFF
NA | TRBJ2-3 | NA | TRBV6-6 | TGTGCCAGCAGTTATCAGACAGCTAGCACAGATACGCAGTATTTT | CASSYQTASTDTQYF
TRBD2 | TRBJ2-1 | NA | TRBV10-2 | TGCGCCAGCAGTTTACTAGCGGCGGAGTACAATGAGCAGTTCTTC | CASSLLAAEYNEQFF
NA | TRBJ2-7 | few | TRBV6-5 | TGTGCCAGCAGTTACCGGGGCGGGACCTACGAGCAGTACTTC | CASSYRGGTYEQYF
NA | TRBJ1-1 | NA | TRBV6-5 | TGTGCCAGCAGTTACAGCGTGGGGAACACTGAAGCTTTCTTT | CASSYSVGNTEAFF
NA | TRBJ2-7 | NA | TRBV6-6 | TGTGCCAGCAGTTACTCGAAAACAGGGAGACCATACGAGCAGTACTTC | CASSYSKTGRPYEQYF
NA | TRBJ1-1 | NA | TRBV5-5 | TGTGCCAGCAGCTTGGCCGAGTACACTGAAGCTTTCTTT | CASSLAEYTEAFF
TRBD1 | TRBJ2-4 | NA | TRBV28 | TGTGCCAGCACCCCCGGACAGGGGTCCAAAAACATTCAGTACTTC | CASTPGQGSKNIQYF
TRBD2 | TRBJ2-1 | NA | TRBV19 | TGTGCCAGTAGTTGGTCGACTAGCCCAAGCTCCTACAATGAGCAGTTCTTC | CASSWSTSPSSYNEQFF
NA | TRBJ1-1 | NA | TRBV14 | TGTGCCAGCAGCACGTATACGCCGGGACAAGGGACCCTTCTGACTGAAGCTTTCTTT | CASSTYTPGQGTLLTEAFF
TRBD1 | TRBJ2-2 | NA | TRBV5-1 | TGCGCCAGCAGCCCCGGACAGGGGGCAACCGGGGAGCTGTTTTTT | CASSPGQGATGELFF
NA | TRBJ1-1 | NA | TRBV5-1 | TGCGCCAGCAGCTCCCAAGGGCGGAGCATGAACACTGAAGCTTTCTTT | CASSSQGRSMNTEAFF
NA | TRBJ1-4 | NA | TRBV9 | TGTGCCAGCAGCGTAGACCAGGGAACGAAAACGGCGGGTGAAAAACTGTTTTTT | CASSVDQGTKTAGEKLFF
NA | TRBJ1-3 | NA | TRBV4-1 | TGCGCCAGCAGCCGGGAGGGTGTGTCTGGAAACACCATATATTTT | CASSREGVSGNTIYF
NA | TRBJ1-2 | NA | TRBV7-2 | TGTGCCAGCAGCTCAAGCCCAGTAGGCGGAATCTATGGCTACACCTTC | CASSSSPVGGIYGYTF
NA | TRBJ2-1 | few | TRBV7-9 | TGTGCCAGCAGCTTAGGGCGACAGAATGAGCAGTTCTTC | CASSLGRQNEQFF